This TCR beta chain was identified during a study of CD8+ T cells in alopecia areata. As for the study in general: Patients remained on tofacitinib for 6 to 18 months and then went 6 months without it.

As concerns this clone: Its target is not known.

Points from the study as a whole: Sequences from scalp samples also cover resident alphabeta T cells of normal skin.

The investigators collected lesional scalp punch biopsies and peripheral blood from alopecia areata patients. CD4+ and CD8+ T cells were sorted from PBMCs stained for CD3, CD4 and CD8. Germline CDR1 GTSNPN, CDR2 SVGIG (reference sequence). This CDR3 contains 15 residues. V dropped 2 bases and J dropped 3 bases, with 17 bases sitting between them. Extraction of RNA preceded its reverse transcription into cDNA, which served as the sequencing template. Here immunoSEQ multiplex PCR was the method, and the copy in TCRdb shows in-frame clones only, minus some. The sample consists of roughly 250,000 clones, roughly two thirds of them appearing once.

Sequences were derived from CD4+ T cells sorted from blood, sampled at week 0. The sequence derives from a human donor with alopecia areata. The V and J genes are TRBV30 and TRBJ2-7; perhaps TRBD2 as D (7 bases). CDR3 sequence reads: CAWSRPRGAVYEQYF. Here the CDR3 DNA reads TGTGCCTGGAGTCGCCCCCGGGGGGCGGTCTACGAGCAGTACTTC.